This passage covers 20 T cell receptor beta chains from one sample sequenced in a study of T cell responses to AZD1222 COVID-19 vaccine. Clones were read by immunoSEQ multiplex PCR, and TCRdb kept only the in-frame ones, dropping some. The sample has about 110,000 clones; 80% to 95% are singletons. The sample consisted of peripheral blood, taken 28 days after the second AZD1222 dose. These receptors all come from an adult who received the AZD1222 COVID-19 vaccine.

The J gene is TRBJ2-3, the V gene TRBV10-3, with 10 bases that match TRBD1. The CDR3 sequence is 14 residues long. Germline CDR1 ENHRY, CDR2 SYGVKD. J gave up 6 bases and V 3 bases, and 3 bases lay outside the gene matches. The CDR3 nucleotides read TGTGCCATCAGTGACGGGACAGGGGTTGATACGCAGTATTTT. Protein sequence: CAISDGTGVDTQYF.

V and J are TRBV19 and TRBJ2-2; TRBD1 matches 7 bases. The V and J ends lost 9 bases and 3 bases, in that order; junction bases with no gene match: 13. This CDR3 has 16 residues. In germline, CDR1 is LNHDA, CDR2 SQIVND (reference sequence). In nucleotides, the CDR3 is TGTGCCAGCGACGATTTTTACAGGGGAGACACCGGGGAGCTGTTTTTT. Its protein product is CASDDFYRGDTGELFF. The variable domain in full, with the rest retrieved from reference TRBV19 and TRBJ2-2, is DGGITQSPKYLFRKEGQNVTLSCEQNLNHDAMYWYRQDPGQGLRLIYYSQIVNDFQKGDIAEGYSVSREKKESFPLTVTSAQKNPTAFYLCASDDFYRGDTGELFFGEGSRLTVL.

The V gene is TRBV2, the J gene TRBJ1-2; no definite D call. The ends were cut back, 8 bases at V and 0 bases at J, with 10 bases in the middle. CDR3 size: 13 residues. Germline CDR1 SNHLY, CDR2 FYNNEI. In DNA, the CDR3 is TGTGCCAGCGAGTTGACGGCTAACTATGGCTACACCTTC. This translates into CASELTANYGYTF.

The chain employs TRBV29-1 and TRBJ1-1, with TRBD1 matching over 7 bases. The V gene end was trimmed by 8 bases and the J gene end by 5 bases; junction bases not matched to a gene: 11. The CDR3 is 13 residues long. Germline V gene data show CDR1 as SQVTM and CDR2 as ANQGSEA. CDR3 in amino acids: CSLQTGLGTEAFF. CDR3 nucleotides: TGCAGCTTACAGACAGGGCTGGGAACTGAAGCTTTCTTT.

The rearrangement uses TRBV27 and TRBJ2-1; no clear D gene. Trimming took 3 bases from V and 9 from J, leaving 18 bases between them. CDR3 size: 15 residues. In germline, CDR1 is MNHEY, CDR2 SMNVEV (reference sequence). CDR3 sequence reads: CASSFALVGHSEQFF. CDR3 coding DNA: TGTGCCAGCAGTTTCGCCTTAGTGGGTCATAGTGAGCAGTTCTTC.

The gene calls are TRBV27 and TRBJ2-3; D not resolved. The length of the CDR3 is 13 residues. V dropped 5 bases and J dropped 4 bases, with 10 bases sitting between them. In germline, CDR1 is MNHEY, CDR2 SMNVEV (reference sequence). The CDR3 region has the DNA TGTGCCAGCAGTCCCGTGTCCGCAGATACGCAGTATTTT. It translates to CASSPVSADTQYF.

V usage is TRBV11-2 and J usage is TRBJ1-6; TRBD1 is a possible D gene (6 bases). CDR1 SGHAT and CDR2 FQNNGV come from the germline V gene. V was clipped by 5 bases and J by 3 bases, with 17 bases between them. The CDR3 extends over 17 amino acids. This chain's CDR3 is CASSMTGLRGYNSPLHF. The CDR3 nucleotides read TGTGCCAGCAGCATGACAGGTCTCAGGGGCTATAATTCACCCCTCCACTTT.

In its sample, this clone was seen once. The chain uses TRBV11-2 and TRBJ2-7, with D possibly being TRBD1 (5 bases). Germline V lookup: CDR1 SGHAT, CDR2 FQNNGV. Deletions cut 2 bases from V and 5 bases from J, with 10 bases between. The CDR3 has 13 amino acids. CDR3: CASSLKKGNEQYF. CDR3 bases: TGTGCCAGCAGCTTAAAGAAGGGGAACGAGCAGTACTTC. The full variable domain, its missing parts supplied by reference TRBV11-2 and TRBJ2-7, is EAGVAQSPRYKIIEKRQSVAFWCNPISGHATLYWYQQILGQGPKLLIQFQNNGVVDDSQLPKDRFSAERLKGVDSTLKIQPAKLEDSAVYLCASSLKKGNEQYFGPGTRLTVT.

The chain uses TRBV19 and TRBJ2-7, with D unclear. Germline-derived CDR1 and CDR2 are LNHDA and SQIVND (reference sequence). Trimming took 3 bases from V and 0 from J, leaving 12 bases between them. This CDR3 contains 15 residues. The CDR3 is CASSMALEASYEQYF. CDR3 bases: TGTGCCAGTAGTATGGCCCTAGAGGCCTCCTACGAGCAGTACTTC.

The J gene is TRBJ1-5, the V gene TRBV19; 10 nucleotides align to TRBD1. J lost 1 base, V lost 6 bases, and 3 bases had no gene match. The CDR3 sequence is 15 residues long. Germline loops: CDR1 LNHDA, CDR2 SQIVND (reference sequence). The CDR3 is CASRRDRGSNQPQHF. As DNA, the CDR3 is TGTGCCAGTAGGAGGGACAGGGGAAGCAATCAGCCCCAGCATTTT.

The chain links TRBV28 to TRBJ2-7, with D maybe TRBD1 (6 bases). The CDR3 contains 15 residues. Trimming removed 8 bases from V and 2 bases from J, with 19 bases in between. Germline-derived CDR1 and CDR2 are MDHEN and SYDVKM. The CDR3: CASSRTGTPAYEQYF. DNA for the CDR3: TGTGCCAGCTCCCGGACCGGGACACCCGCCTACGAGCAGTACTTC.

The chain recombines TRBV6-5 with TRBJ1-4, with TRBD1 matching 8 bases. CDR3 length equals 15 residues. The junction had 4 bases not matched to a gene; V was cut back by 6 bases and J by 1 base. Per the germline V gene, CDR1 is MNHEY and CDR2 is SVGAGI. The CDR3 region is CASSRDRGTNEKLFF. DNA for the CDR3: TGTGCCAGCAGCAGAGACAGGGGAACTAATGAAAAACTGTTTTTT.

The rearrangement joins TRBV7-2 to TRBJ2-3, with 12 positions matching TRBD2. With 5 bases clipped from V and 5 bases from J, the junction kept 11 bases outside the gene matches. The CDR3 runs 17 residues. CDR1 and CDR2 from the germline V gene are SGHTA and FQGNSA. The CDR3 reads CASSPYRLAGGEDTQYF. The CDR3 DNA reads TGTGCCAGCAGCCCATACCGTCTAGCGGGAGGGGAAGATACGCAGTATTTT.

CDR3 sequence: CASRLGLYSDNEQFF. The CDR3 DNA reads as TGTGCCAGCAGGCTGGGCCTTTATTCTGACAATGAGCAGTTCTTC. This chain joins TRBV25-1 and TRBJ2-1; D is uncertain. The length of the CDR3 is 15 residues. Germline assignment: CDR1 MGHDK and CDR2 SYGVNS. Trimming left V 6 bases short and J 5 bases short, with 17 bases between.

CDR3 residues: CASSTGDRAFTDTQYF. The CDR3, as DNA: TGTGCCAGCAGCACAGGGGACAGGGCCTTCACAGATACGCAGTATTTT. The rearrangement links TRBV7-6 to TRBJ2-3; 9 bases match TRBD1. The CDR3 is made up of 16 amino acids. Germline CDR1 and CDR2: SGHVS and FNYEAQ. The V and J ends lost 5 bases and 2 bases, in that order; junction bases with no gene match: 8.

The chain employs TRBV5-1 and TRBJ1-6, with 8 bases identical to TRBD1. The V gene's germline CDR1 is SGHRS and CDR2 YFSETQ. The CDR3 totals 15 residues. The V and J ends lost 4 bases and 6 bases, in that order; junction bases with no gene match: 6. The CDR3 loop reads CASSPGDRLNSPLHF. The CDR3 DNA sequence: TGCGCCAGCAGCCCTGGGGACAGGCTTAATTCACCCCTCCACTTT. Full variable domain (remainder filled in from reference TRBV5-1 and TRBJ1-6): KAGVTQTPRYLIKTRGQQVTLSCSPISGHRSVSWYQQTPGQGLQFLFEYFSETQRNKGNFPGRFSGRQFSNSRSEMNVSTLELGDSALYLCASSPGDRLNSPLHFGNGTRLTVT.

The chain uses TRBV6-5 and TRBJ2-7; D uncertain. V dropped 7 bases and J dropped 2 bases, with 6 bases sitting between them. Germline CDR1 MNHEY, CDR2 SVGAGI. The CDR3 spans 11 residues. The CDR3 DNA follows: TGTGCCAGCAAACAAGCCTACGAGCAGTACTTC. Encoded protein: CASKQAYEQYF.

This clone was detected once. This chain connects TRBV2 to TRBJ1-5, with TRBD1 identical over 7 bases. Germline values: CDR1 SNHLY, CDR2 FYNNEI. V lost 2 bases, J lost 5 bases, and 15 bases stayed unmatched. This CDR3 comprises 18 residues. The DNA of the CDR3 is TGTGCCAGCAGTGAAAGTCTACTGCGACCAGGGGGTTATCAGCCCCAGCATTTT. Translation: CASSESLLRPGGYQPQHF. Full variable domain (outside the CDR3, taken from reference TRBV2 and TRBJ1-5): EPEVTQTPSHQVTQMGQEVILRCVPISNHLYFYWYRQILGQKVEFLVSFYNNEISEKSEIFDDQFSVERPDGSNFTLKIRSTKLEDSAMYFCASSESLLRPGGYQPQHFGDGTRLSIL.

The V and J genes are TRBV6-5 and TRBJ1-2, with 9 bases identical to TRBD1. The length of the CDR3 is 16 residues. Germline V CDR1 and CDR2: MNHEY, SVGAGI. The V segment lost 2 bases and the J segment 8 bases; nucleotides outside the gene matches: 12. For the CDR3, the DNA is TGTGCCAGCAGTTACGTGGCGGGACAGGGAGTCCGCGGCTACACCTTC. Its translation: CASSYVAGQGVRGYTF.

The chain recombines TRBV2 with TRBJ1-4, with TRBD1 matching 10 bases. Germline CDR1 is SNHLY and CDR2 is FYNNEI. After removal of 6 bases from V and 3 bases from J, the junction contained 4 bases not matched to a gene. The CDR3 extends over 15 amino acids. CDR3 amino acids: CASRGTGVPNEKLFF. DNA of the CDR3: TGTGCCAGCAGGGGGACAGGGGTACCTAATGAAAAACTGTTTTTT.